A selection of T cell receptor beta chains follows, all from one sample in a study of T cells in Graves' hyperthyroidism and ophthalmopathy. From the multiplex PCR reads, TCRdb called clonotypes with MiXCR, one entry per CDR3 protein. This sample has hundreds of thousands of distinct CDR3 sequences, with roughly 20% found just once. Input material: blood. Receptor source: a man aged 25-45 years with Graves' ophthalmopathy. Both conserved end residues are part of each CDR3. The order of the fields is J gene, clone size, V gene, D gene, CDR3 protein, CDR3 DNA. The D gene is left open where the match is weak. Expanded clones get a size class; other rows say once, few or many, or leave the size out.

J: TRBJ2-7; size: few; V: TRBV2; D: .; CDR3: CASRVQGGSPYEQYF; DNA: TGTGCCAGCAGGGTCCAGGGCGGCTCACCCTACGAGCAGTACTTC
J: TRBJ2-7; size: .; V: TRBV28; D: TRBD2; CDR3: CASRFGLAGFYEQYF; DNA: TGTGCCAGCAGATTCGGACTAGCGGGTTTCTACGAGCAGTACTTC
J: TRBJ1-2; size: few; V: TRBV7-9; D: .; CDR3: CASSLTPGTNYGYTF; DNA: TGTGCCAGCAGCTTAACGCCAGGGACTAACTATGGCTACACCTTC
J: TRBJ2-1; size: .; V: TRBV2; D: .; CDR3: CASSFLSSAYNEQFF; DNA: TGTGCCAGCAGCTTTTTATCATCAGCGTACAATGAGCAGTTCTTC
J: TRBJ2-1; size: .; V: TRBV9; D: TRBD2; CDR3: CASNQGLAGRVGEQFF; DNA: TGTGCCAGCAACCAGGGGCTAGCGGGAAGGGTTGGTGAGCAGTTCTTC
J: TRBJ2-3; size: .; V: TRBV29-1; D: .; CDR3: CSVGQQRTDTQYF; DNA: TGCAGCGTAGGTCAACAGAGGACAGATACGCAGTATTTT
J: TRBJ1-1; size: many; V: TRBV6-2/TRBV6-3; D: .; CDR3: CASSFFPGMGTEAFF; DNA: TGTGCCAGCAGTTTCTTCCCGGGCATGGGGACTGAAGCTTTCTTT
J: TRBJ2-1; size: many; V: TRBV27; D: TRBD2; CDR3: CASSDSGSIYEQFF; DNA: TGTGCCAGCAGTGATAGCGGGAGTATCTATGAGCAGTTCTTC
J: TRBJ2-3; size: few; V: TRBV29-1; D: TRBD1; CDR3: CSVVLPGQGVIGTDTQYF; DNA: TGCAGCGTCGTGTTGCCGGGACAGGGGGTGATTGGCACAGATACGCAGTATTTT
J: TRBJ1-4; size: few; V: TRBV28; D: .; CDR3: CASSTTTGSTNEKLFF; DNA: TGTGCCAGCAGTACAACCACAGGGTCAACTAATGAAAAACTGTTTTTT
J: TRBJ2-2; size: few; V: TRBV7-9; D: TRBD1; CDR3: CASSMIRQGRTGELFF; DNA: TGTGCCAGCAGCATGATTAGACAGGGGCGCACCGGGGAGCTGTTTTTT
J: TRBJ2-7; size: .; V: TRBV20-1; D: TRBD1; CDR3: CSASDRDRSSYEQYF; DNA: TGCAGTGCTAGTGACCGGGACAGGAGCTCCTACGAGCAGTACTTC
J: TRBJ2-3; size: many; V: TRBV20-1; D: .; CDR3: CSASGGRLTDTQYF; DNA: TGCAGTGCTAGCGGGGGTCGGCTGACAGATACGCAGTATTTT
J: TRBJ2-1; size: many; V: TRBV7-2; D: TRBD2; CDR3: CASSTSGRASYNEQFF; DNA: TGTGCCAGCAGCACTAGCGGGAGGGCCTCCTACAATGAGCAGTTCTTC
J: TRBJ2-3; size: .; V: TRBV24-1; D: TRBD2; CDR3: CATSFPGLAGDLDTQYF; DNA: TGTGCCACCAGCTTCCCGGGACTAGCGGGAGATTTGGATACGCAGTATTTT
J: TRBJ1-5; size: many; V: TRBV6-1; D: .; CDR3: CASSEAHGGPNQPQHF; DNA: TGTGCCAGCAGTGAAGCGCATGGGGGACCCAATCAGCCCCAGCATTTT
J: TRBJ1-5; size: many; V: TRBV20-1; D: .; CDR3: CSAVLGTNQPQHF; DNA: TGCAGTGCCGTCCTGGGGACGAATCAGCCCCAGCATTTT
J: TRBJ2-4; size: .; V: TRBV29-1; D: TRBD1; CDR3: CSVEVQGSIQYF; DNA: TGCAGCGTTGAAGTACAGGGGAGCATTCAGTACTTC
J: TRBJ2-7; size: once; V: TRBV20-1; D: .; CDR3: CSAREGLGGRSFYEQYF; DNA: TGCAGTGCTAGAGAAGGTCTAGGTGGGAGATCCTTCTACGAGCAGTACTTC
J: TRBJ2-2; size: .; V: TRBV4-2; D: TRBD1; CDR3: CASSQGTGSNTGELFF; DNA: TGTGCCAGCAGCCAAGGGACAGGGTCGAACACCGGGGAGCTGTTTTTT
J: TRBJ2-1; size: few; V: TRBV20-1; D: .; CDR3: CSAEISTRSSYNEQFF; DNA: TGCAGTGCCGAGATCTCGACTCGGAGCTCCTACAATGAGCAGTTCTTC
J: TRBJ2-5; size: many; V: TRBV11-2; D: .; CDR3: CASRENERGRFRETQYF; DNA: TGTGCCAGCAGAGAGAACGAGAGAGGGCGGTTCCGGGAGACCCAGTACTTC
J: TRBJ2-1; size: few; V: TRBV9; D: .; CDR3: CASSVQANYDEQFF; DNA: TGTGCCAGCAGCGTCCAGGCGAACTACGATGAGCAGTTCTTC
J: TRBJ2-7; size: few; V: TRBV20-1; D: .; CDR3: CSARDTREPSYEQYF; DNA: TGCAGTGCTAGAGATACCCGGGAGCCTTCCTACGAGCAGTACTTC
J: TRBJ2-1; size: .; V: TRBV11-2; D: TRBD2; CDR3: CASSLQRGNYNEQFF; DNA: TGTGCCAGCAGCTTACAGCGGGGGAACTACAATGAGCAGTTCTTC
J: TRBJ2-3; size: few; V: TRBV5-1; D: .; CDR3: CASSPWEATTDTQYF; DNA: TGCGCCAGCAGCCCCTGGGAAGCAACCACAGATACGCAGTATTTT
J: TRBJ2-5; size: .; V: TRBV20-1; D: TRBD2; CDR3: CSARRGLAEKQETQYF; DNA: TGCAGTGCTCGCCGTGGACTAGCAGAGAAACAAGAGACCCAGTACTTC
J: TRBJ1-5; size: few; V: TRBV6-2/TRBV6-3; D: .; CDR3: CASSYRTSGSTDTQHF; DNA: TGTGCCAGCAGTTACCGGACTAGCGGGAGCACAGATACGCAGCATTTT
J: TRBJ1-5; size: .; V: TRBV19; D: .; CDR3: CASSIKTARQPQHF; DNA: TGTGCCAGTAGTATTAAGACAGCTCGGCAGCCCCAGCATTTT
J: TRBJ2-1; size: few; V: TRBV29-1; D: TRBD2; CDR3: CSVDGGRVNEQFF; DNA: TGCAGCGTTGATGGCGGGAGGGTGAATGAGCAGTTCTTC
J: TRBJ2-3; size: .; V: TRBV18; D: .; CDR3: CASSPRPSTDTQYF; DNA: TGTGCCAGCTCACCACGGCCTAGCACAGATACGCAGTATTTT
J: TRBJ1-1; size: .; V: TRBV3-1; D: .; CDR3: CASSHEGSTNTEAFF; DNA: TGTGCCAGCAGCCATGAGGGGTCCACGAACACTGAAGCTTTCTTT
J: TRBJ1-5; size: few; V: TRBV28; D: .; CDR3: CASSGGGVGNQPQHF; DNA: TGTGCCAGCAGTGGGGGTGGGGTTGGCAATCAGCCCCAGCATTTT
J: TRBJ1-2; size: many; V: TRBV20-1; D: .; CDR3: CSASSPAGLTYGYTF; DNA: TGCAGTGCTAGTTCCCCGGCAGGGTTGACCTATGGCTACACCTTC
J: TRBJ2-1; size: few; V: TRBV7-3; D: TRBD2; CDR3: CASSSSGTSGRDEQFF; DNA: TGTGCCAGCAGCTCATCCGGGACTAGCGGGAGGGATGAGCAGTTCTTC
J: TRBJ1-2; size: many; V: TRBV5-1; D: TRBD1; CDR3: CASSLAQGDRNGYTF; DNA: TGCGCCAGCAGCTTGGCCCAGGGGGATAGGAATGGCTACACCTTC
J: TRBJ2-5; size: .; V: TRBV24-1; D: TRBD2; CDR3: CATKSGTSGNSETQYF; DNA: TGTGCCACCAAGTCCGGGACTAGCGGGAATTCGGAGACCCAGTACTTC
J: TRBJ2-5; size: few; V: TRBV27; D: .; CDR3: CASSLISGRYQETQYF; DNA: TGTGCCAGCAGTTTAATCAGCGGGCGGTACCAAGAGACCCAGTACTTC
J: TRBJ2-7; size: many; V: TRBV25-1; D: TRBD1; CDR3: CASSDPTTTGAHYEQYF; DNA: TGTGCCAGCAGTGATCCGACGACGACAGGGGCCCACTACGAGCAGTACTTC
J: TRBJ2-7; size: many; V: TRBV13; D: TRBD1; CDR3: CASSSDRASYEQYF; DNA: TGTGCCAGCAGCTCGGACAGGGCCTCCTACGAGCAGTACTTC
J: TRBJ2-7; size: few; V: TRBV20-1; D: .; CDR3: CSARVLNEQYF; DNA: TGCAGTGCTAGAGTTCTGAACGAGCAGTACTTC
J: TRBJ2-7; size: few; V: TRBV6-1; D: .; CDR3: CASNGPGDSYEQYF; DNA: TGTGCCAGCAACGGTCCAGGCGACTCCTACGAGCAGTACTTC
J: TRBJ2-5; size: few; V: TRBV27; D: TRBD1; CDR3: CASSLRTGWPGETQYF; DNA: TGTGCCAGCAGCCTTCGGACAGGGTGGCCCGGAGAGACCCAGTACTTC
J: TRBJ2-7; size: few; V: TRBV4-1; D: .; CDR3: CASSQNSGAYEQYF; DNA: TGCGCCAGCAGCCAGAATAGTGGGGCCTACGAGCAGTACTTC
J: TRBJ2-2; size: few; V: TRBV11-2; D: TRBD2; CDR3: CASSPGTSGSPDTGELFF; DNA: TGTGCCAGCAGCCCCGGGACTAGCGGGAGTCCGGACACCGGGGAGCTGTTTTTT
J: TRBJ2-1; size: few; V: TRBV6-1; D: TRBD1; CDR3: CASSTLTGAGYNEQFF; DNA: TGTGCCAGCAGTACCCTGACAGGGGCTGGCTACAATGAGCAGTTCTTC
J: TRBJ2-5; size: few; V: TRBV7-9; D: TRBD1; CDR3: CASSQTGRGETQYF; DNA: TGTGCCAGCAGCCAGACAGGGCGTGGAGAGACCCAGTACTTC
J: TRBJ2-5; size: many; V: TRBV28; D: .; CDR3: CASTPRGAGRETQYF; DNA: TGTGCCAGCACCCCGAGAGGGGCAGGTCGGGAGACCCAGTACTTC